The sequence of this T cell receptor beta chain was determined in a study of blood T cell repertoires in COVID-19. Background on the study: The analysed material was cDNA or gDNA that came from T cells, B-cell-depleted T cells, or PBMCs.

This CDR3 contains 15 residues. With 3 bases clipped from V and 3 bases from J, the junction kept 8 bases outside the gene matches. In germline, CDR1 is DFQATT, CDR2 SNEGSKA (reference sequence). Living in under 30 US areas, the participants were between roughly 18 and 95 years of age. Generated by immunoSEQ multiplex PCR, the TCRdb table keeps only in-frame clones and is missing some. In the table there are just over 300,000 clones, 89% of which are singletons. The genes are TRBV20-1 and TRBJ1-1; 9 nucleotides agree with TRBD1. Sequencing was done on a sample of PBMCs or T cells enriched from blood (not recorded which). The source is a woman in her 40s who had recovered from COVID-19. The DNA of the CDR3 is TGCAGTGCTAGTGAGACAGGGGGGAGGTACACTGAAGCTTTCTTT. It translates to CSASETGGRYTEAFF.